This paragraph reports one T cell receptor beta chain. The antigen it binds to is not known. Base qualities are not at hand, and no much larger clone is one base apart. The record originates from a study of blood T cell repertoires in COVID-19 (dated by TCRdb to the early 2020s). Study-level background: Samples covering the acute and convalescent phases of COVID-19 were provided by collaborators in the United States, Italy and Spain. The material from the prospective study consisted of cDNA or gDNA derived from T cells, B-cell-depleted T cells, or PBMCs. Deeply sampled blood TCRbeta repertoires from subjects exposed to, actively infected with, or recovered from COVID-19 were included in the dataset. The repertoires were released in a freely available public database intended as a resource for research on the immune response to SARS-CoV-2. The samples were drawn from the first 160 participants of the ongoing ImmuneRACE study and from 1,254 subjects provided by 6 global collaborators. Nearly every sample came with metadata listing a de-identified subject ID, COVID-19 status, age in years and sex. Where available, HLA class I and class II types were obtained from metadata supplied by the sample provider rather than from assay-based typing. Results the study describes overall, beyond this receptor: Clinical and demographic metadata were provided uncurated, with the amount varying by source and participant.

One collaborating source in Seattle enrolled patients while the patients were actively infected and followed the patients over time throughout the course of disease. Collaborating institutions collected whole blood in K2EDTA tubes following their own protocols. For TCRbeta analysis, collaborators shipped samples in one of three forms: frozen whole blood, isolated PBMCs, or DNA extracted from either of those sample types. TCRbeta CDR3 regions were amplified from genomic DNA by means of the immunoSEQ Assay, a bias-controlled multiplex PCR. For the original study's pipeline: The number of nucleated cells in each sample was estimated from the amplification of reference gene primers within the assay. To quantify the absolute abundance of each unique TCRbeta CDR3 rearrangement, sequence reads were collapsed and filtered. For each sample, productive Simpson clonality was calculated by taking the square root of Simpson's diversity index across productive rearrangements. TCRdb obtained this table from immuneACCESS and retained in-frame rearrangements with V and J assigned. These tables miss some clones; where compared with another copy, unresolved V genes account for less than half of the shortfall, and the remainder is unexplained. Clonal size and the V and J genes are those of that table, whereas D and trimming came from the DNA. Recorded for this sample are 200,000 to 300,000 clones; about 88% of them occurred a single time. The biggest ten clones account for roughly 5.6% of the sample.

The source material was peripheral blood. The receptor comes from a woman aged 60-75 years with COVID-19, enrolled during active disease.

The CDR3 reads CAWSGGQGPSQPQHF. Read as DNA, the sequence is TGTGCCTGGAGTGGGGGACAGGGGCCTAGTCAGCCCCAGCATTTT. The rearrangement combines TRBV30 with TRBJ1-5; TRBD1 lines up with 10 middle nucleotides. The CDR3 runs 15 amino acids, cysteine and phenylalanine included. Only the CDR3 DNA stays, 45 bases, in frame from base 1. Per the germline V gene (reference sequence), GTSNPN is the CDR1 and SVGIG is the CDR2. V is trimmed back by 1 base and J by 6 bases, and the junction contains 6 bases that no gene match accounts for.